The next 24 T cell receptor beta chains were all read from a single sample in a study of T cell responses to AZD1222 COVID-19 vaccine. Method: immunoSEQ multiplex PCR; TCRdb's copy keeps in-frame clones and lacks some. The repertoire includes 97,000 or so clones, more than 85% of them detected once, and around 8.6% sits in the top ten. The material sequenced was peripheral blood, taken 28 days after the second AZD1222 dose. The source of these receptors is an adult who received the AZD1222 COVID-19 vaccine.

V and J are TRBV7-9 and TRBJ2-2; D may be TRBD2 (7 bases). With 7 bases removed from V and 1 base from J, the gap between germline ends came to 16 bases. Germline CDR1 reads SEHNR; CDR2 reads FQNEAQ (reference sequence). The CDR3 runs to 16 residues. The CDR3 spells CASTPGGRGNTGELFF. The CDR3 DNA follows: TGTGCCAGCACCCCCGGGGGGCGTGGGAACACCGGGGAGCTGTTTTTT.

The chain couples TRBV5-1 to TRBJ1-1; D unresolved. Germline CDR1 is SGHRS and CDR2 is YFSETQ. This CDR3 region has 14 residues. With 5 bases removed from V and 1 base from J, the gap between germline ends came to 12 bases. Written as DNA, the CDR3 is TGCGCCAGCAGTACCGGCTTGGGGAACACTGAAGCTTTCTTT. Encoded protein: CASSTGLGNTEAFF.

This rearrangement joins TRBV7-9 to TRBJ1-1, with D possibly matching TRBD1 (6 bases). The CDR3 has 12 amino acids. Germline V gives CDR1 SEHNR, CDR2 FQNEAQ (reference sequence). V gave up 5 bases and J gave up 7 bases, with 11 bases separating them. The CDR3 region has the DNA TGTGCCAGCAGCCGGGACACGGGTGAAGCTTTCTTT. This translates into CASSRDTGEAFF.

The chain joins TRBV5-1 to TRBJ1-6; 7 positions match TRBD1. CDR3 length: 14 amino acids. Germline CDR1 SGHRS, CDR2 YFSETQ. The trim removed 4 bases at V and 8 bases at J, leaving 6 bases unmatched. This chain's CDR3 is CASSPDRADSPLHF. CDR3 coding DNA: TGCGCCAGCAGCCCAGACAGGGCGGATTCACCCCTCCACTTT.

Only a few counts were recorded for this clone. CDR3 sequence: CASSTGTGIPEAFF. The CDR3 region has the DNA TGTGCCAGCTCGACCGGGACAGGGATCCCTGAAGCTTTCTTT. The chain recombines TRBV28 with TRBJ1-1; 9 positions agree with TRBD1. Trimming at V came to 8 bases and at J to 6 bases, leaving 10 bases not matched to a gene. The germline gives CDR1 MDHEN, CDR2 SYDVKM. There are 14 residues in the CDR3.

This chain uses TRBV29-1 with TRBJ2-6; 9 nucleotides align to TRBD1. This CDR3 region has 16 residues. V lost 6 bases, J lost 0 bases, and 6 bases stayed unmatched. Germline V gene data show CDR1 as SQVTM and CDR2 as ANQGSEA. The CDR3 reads CSVRTGALSGANVLTF. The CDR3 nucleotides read TGCAGCGTGCGGACAGGGGCCCTCTCTGGGGCCAACGTCCTGACTTTC.

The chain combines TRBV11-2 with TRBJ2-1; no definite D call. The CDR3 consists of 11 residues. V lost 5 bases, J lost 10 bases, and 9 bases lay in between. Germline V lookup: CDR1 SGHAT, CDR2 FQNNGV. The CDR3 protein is CASSQLYEQFF. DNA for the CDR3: TGTGCCAGCAGCCAACTCTACGAGCAGTTCTTC. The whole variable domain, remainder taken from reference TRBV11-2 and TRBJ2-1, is EAGVAQSPRYKIIEKRQSVAFWCNPISGHATLYWYQQILGQGPKLLIQFQNNGVVDDSQLPKDRFSAERLKGVDSTLKIQPAKLEDSAVYLCASSQLYEQFFGPGTRLTVL.

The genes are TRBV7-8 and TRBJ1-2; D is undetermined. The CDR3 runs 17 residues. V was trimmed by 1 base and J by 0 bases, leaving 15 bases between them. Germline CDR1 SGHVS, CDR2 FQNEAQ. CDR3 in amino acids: CASSLDGGATTNYGYTF. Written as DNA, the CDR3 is TGTGCCAGCAGCTTAGATGGAGGAGCGACAACTAACTATGGCTACACCTTC.

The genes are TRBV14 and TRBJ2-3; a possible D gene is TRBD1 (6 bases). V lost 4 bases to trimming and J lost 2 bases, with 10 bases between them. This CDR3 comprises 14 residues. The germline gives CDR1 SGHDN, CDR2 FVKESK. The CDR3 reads CASSPQGNTDTQYF. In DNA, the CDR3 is TGTGCCAGCAGCCCGCAGGGGAACACAGATACGCAGTATTTT.

CDR3 DNA: TGCAGCGTTCGGAGACCCCCGAATTACAATGAGCAGTTCTTC. Protein: CSVRRPPNYNEQFF. This chain links TRBV29-1 with TRBJ2-1; D is undetermined. This CDR3 region has 14 residues. Trimming took 5 bases from V and 4 from J, leaving 15 bases between them. Germline V lookup: CDR1 SQVTM, CDR2 ANQGSEA.

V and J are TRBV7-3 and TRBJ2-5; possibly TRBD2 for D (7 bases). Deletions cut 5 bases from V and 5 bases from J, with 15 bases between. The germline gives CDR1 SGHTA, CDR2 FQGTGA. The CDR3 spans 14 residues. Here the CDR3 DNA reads TGTGCCAGCAGCCCCAACGGGGGGCCCGAGACCCAGTACTTC. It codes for CASSPNGGPETQYF.

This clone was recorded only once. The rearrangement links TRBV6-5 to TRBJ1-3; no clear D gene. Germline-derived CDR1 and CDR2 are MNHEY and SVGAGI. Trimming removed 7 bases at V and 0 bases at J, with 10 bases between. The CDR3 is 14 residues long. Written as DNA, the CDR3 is TGTGCCAGCAAGACGGCTGCCTCTGGAAACACCATATATTTT. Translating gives CASKTAASGNTIYF.

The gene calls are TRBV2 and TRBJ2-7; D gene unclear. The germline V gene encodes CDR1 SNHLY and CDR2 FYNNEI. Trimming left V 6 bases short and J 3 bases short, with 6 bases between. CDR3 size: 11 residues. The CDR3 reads CASRESYEQYF. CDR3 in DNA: TGTGCCAGCAGAGAGAGCTACGAGCAGTACTTC.

The CDR3 protein is CASSLQGGISYEQYF. The CDR3 DNA follows: TGCGCCAGCAGCTTACAGGGGGGCATATCCTACGAGCAGTACTTC. This chain connects TRBV5-1 to TRBJ2-7, with TRBD1 matching over 8 bases. CDR3 length: 15 residues. The germline CDR1 and CDR2 sequences are SGHRS and YFSETQ. J gave up 1 base and V 2 bases, and 5 bases lay outside the gene matches.

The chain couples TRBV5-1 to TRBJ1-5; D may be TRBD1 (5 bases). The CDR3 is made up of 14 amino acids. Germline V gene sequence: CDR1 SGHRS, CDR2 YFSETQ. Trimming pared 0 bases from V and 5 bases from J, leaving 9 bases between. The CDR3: CASSLGGKDQPQHF. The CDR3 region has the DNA TGCGCCAGCAGCTTGGGGGGCAAAGATCAGCCCCAGCATTTT.

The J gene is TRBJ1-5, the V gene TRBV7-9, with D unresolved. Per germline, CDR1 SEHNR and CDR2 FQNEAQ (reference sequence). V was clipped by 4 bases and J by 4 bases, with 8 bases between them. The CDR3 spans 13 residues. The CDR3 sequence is CASSSGGNQPQHF. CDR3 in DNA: TGTGCCAGCAGCTCAGGAGGGAATCAGCCCCAGCATTTT.

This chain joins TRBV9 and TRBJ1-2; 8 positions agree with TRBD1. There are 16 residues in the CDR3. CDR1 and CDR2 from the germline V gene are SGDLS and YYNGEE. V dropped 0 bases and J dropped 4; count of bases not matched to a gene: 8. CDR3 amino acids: CASSVAGQGAIYGYTF. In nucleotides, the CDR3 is TGTGCCAGCAGCGTAGCGGGTCAGGGGGCTATCTATGGCTACACCTTC.

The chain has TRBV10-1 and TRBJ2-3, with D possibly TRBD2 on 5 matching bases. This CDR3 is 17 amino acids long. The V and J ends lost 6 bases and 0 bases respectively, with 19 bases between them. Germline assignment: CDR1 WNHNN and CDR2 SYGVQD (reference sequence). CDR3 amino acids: CASSHLGPGISTDTQYF. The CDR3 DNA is TGCGCCAGCAGCCACCTAGGACCGGGGATTAGCACAGATACGCAGTATTTT.

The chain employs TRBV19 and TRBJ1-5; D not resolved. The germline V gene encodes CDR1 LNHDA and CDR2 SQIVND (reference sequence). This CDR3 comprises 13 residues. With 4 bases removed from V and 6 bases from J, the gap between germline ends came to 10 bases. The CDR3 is CASSSQIGQPQHF. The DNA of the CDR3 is TGTGCCAGTAGTAGTCAGATAGGTCAGCCCCAGCATTTT.

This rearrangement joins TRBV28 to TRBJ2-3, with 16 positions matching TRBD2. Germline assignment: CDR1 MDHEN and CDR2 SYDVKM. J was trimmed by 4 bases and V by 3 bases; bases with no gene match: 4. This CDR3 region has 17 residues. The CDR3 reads CASSFWGLAGGPDTQYF. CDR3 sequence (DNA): TGTGCCAGCAGTTTCTGGGGACTAGCGGGAGGGCCAGATACGCAGTATTTT.

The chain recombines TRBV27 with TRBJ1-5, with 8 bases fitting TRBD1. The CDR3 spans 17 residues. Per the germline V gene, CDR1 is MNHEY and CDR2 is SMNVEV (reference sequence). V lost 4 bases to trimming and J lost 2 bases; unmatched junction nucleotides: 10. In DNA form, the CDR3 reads TGTGCCAGCAGTTCGATCATGACAGGGGTGGGCAATCAGCCCCAGCATTTT. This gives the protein CASSSIMTGVGNQPQHF.

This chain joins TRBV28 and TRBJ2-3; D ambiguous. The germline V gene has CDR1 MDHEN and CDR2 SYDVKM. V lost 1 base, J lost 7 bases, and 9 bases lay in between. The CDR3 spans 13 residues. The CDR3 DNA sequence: TGTGCCAGCAGTTTATACGAGAGGAATACGCAGTATTTT. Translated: CASSLYERNTQYF.

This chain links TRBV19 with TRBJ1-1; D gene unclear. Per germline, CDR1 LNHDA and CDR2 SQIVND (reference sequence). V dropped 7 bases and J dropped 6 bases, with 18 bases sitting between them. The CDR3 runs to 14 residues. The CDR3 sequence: CASNPEGADPEAFF. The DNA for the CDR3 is TGTGCCAGTAATCCCGAGGGAGCGGACCCTGAAGCTTTCTTT.

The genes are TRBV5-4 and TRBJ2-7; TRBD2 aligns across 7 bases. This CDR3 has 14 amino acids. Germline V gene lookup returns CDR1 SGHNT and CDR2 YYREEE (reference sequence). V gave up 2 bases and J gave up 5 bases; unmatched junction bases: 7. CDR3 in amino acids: CASSFRRESNEQYF. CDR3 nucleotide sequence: TGTGCCAGCAGCTTTAGGCGGGAGTCAAACGAGCAGTACTTC.